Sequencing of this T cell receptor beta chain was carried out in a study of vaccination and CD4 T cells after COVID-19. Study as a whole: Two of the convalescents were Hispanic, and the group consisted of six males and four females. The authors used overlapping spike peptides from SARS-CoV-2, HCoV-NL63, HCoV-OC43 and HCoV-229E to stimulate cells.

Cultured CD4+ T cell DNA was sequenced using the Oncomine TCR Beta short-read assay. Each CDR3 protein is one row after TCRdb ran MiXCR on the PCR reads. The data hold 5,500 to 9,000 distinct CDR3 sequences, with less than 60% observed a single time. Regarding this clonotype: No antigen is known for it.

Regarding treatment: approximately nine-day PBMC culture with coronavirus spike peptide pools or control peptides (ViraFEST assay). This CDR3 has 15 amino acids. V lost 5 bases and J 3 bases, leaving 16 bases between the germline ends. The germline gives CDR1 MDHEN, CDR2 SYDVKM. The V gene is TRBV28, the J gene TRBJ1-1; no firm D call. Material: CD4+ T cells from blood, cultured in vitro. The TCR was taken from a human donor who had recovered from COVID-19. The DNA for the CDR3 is TGTGCCAGCAGTCCTCCGGACCTACGCTACACTGAAGCTTTCTTT. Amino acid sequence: CASSPPDLRYTEAFF.